The source of this T cell receptor (beta chain) is a study of blood T cells in healthy people across ages. General observations from the study: Long-lived and aged donors differed, with more naive CD4+ cells and higher diversity in the long-lived.

Together with a sample-barcoded 5' primer, a J-beta primer mix was included in a second PCR lasting about 6 to 12 cycles. TCRdb called the 5' RACE reads again in MiXCR, with one record for every CDR3 protein. The repertoire holds 1.5 million to 2 million distinct CDR3 sequences, with 40% to 55% as singletons. Turning to this clonotype: Antigen unknown.

CDR1 LGHNA and CDR2 YSLEER come from the germline V gene. With 0 bases removed from V and 3 bases from J, the gap between germline ends came to 9 bases. The CDR3 runs 15 residues. The origin of this receptor is a woman aged 40 to 50 in good health. The sequenced material came from blood. The V and J genes are TRBV4-3 and TRBJ1-5, with D tentatively TRBD1 (6 bases). The CDR3 sequence is CASSQDGQPNQPQHF. The CDR3 bases are TGCGCCAGCAGCCAAGATGGACAGCCCAATCAGCCCCAGCATTTT.